Below, 3 T cell receptor beta chains from the same sample are listed, as sequenced in a study of blood T cell repertoires in COVID-19. Produced via immunoSEQ multiplex PCR; TCRdb's table is partial and in-frame only. Of 150,000 to 200,000 clones in the sample, less than 90% are singletons; the top ten hold around 2.9%. Sequenced material: PBMCs or T cells enriched from blood (not recorded which). The receptors were gathered from a woman aged 30 to 39 who had been exposed to COVID-19.

This clone was picked up a small number of times. The rearrangement uses TRBV5-1 and TRBJ2-1; TRBD2 matches at 7 bases. In germline, CDR1 is SGHRS, CDR2 YFSETQ. CDR3 length: 15 amino acids. Trimming cost V 0 bases and J 9 bases; bases outside gene matches: 9. DNA for the CDR3: TGCGCCAGCAGCTTGGACCCTGTCCCGGGGGGTGAGCAGTTCTTC. Amino acids: CASSLDPVPGGEQFF.

The chain links TRBV7-9 to TRBJ1-2; tentatively, D is TRBD1 (5 bases). The CDR3 contains 14 residues. CDR1 is SEHNR and CDR2 is FQNEAQ in the germline V gene (reference sequence). Trimming took 5 bases from V and 1 from J, leaving 11 bases between them. Written as DNA, the CDR3 is TGTGCCAGCAGCGCCTTCGACAGTAACTATGGCTACACCTTC. This gives the protein CASSAFDSNYGYTF.

The CDR3 sequence is CASSSNSRGSSGNTIYF. CDR3 bases: TGTGCCAGCAGTTCCAATAGTCGGGGAAGCTCTGGAAACACCATATATTTT. The rearrangement uses TRBV27 and TRBJ1-3; D gene uncertain. This CDR3 is 17 amino acids long. The germline CDR1 and CDR2 sequences are MNHEY and SMNVEV (reference sequence). The V end lost 4 bases, the J end lost 0 bases, and 16 bases lay between the germline ends.